A single TCR beta chain is shown here with its context. Its antigen is not yet known. Per-base qualities were not stored, and no clone one base away is much larger. These data belong to a study of identical twins' blood T cells (dated by TCRdb to between 2011 and 2013). Regarding the research as a whole: The approximately twelve libraries, six for the alpha chain and six for the beta chain, together yielded around 48 million Illumina reads. TCR alpha and beta chain repertoires of three pairs of monozygous twins were compared using next-generation sequencing to assess genetic influence on repertoire formation.

Paper-wide results and their limitations: Among the most abundant TCRbeta clonotypes, every donor shared more CDR3 sequences with her own twin than with unrelated donors. The study stated that the proposed role of the TCRalpha J segment in MHC recognition during thymic selection needs to be validated by independent studies. V gene usage, even among non-selected out-of-frame TCRbeta clonotypes, was reported to be markedly more similar within twin pairs than between unrelated donors. Because the twins were reared together, environmental influences could not be excluded as an explanation for twin similarity. The number of shared CDR3 clonotypes between two donors was mainly determined by the product of their cloneset sizes, and twins did not clearly deviate from this trend.

The donors were six healthy women who made up three monozygous twin pairs. All three twin pairs had been raised together and were thought likely to have encountered the same vaccines and infectious agents. TCR cDNA libraries were prepared from RNA that had been isolated from peripheral blood mononuclear cells. Relative to germline, V is missing 4 bases and J is missing 5 bases, with 4 bases of the junction outside any gene match. The germline V gene (reference sequence) specifies WNHNN as CDR1 and SYGVQD as CDR2. The CDR3 sequence holds 15 residues, the cysteine and phenylalanine included. Just CDR3 DNA is preserved here, 45 bases in frame from base 1. The library was obtained by 5' RACE. The run used an Illumina Genome Analyzer IIx. The RNA-based TCR cDNA libraries were made using a previously described protocol that was modified in several ways. To prevent cross-contamination, sample-specific barcodes were added to both ends of each TCR cDNA library during cDNA synthesis and amplification. The original pipeline was this. Each individual had between about 90,000 and nearly 550,000 identified clonotypes, and each library contained about 2.2 to 3.6 million CDR3-containing reads. Reads with improper barcode index combinations were discarded, after which clonesets were built for each library with the MiTCR software. While assembling CDR3 clonotypes, MiTCR filtered or rescued low-quality reads and corrected PCR and sequencing errors. Artificial out-of-frame clonotypes were mapped to in-frame sequences, with one indel allowed in the CDR3, and then removed. Similarity in V and J gene usage between donors was calculated as the Jensen-Shannon divergence divided by the mean entropy. Starting from the raw public reads, TCRdb applied fastp trimming at Q25, assembled clones with MiXCR and retained in-frame beta chains. Here each entry gathers all rows of one CDR3 protein and keeps the most common genes and DNA. The V and J calls and clone size are TCRdb's, not the authors'. This sample holds hundreds of thousands of distinct CDR3 sequences; around 30% were observed only once. The ten largest clones add up to 6% to 7% of the sample.

The source material was PBMCs. The rearranged chain carries TRBV10-1 and TRBJ2-2; 10 middle bases align to TRBD1. The TCR was taken from a woman aged 18 to 50 in good health. The CDR3 is CASSVDRGRTGELFF. DNA sequence: TGCGCCAGCAGTGTGGACAGGGGGAGGACCGGGGAGCTGTTTTTT.